This T cell receptor (beta chain) appears in the sequencing data of a study of beta chain features in type 1 diabetes. cDNA synthesis used the whole RNA isolate, giving expressed TCRB sequences. Some clones are missing from TCRdb's copy, which holds only in-frame ones; the method was immunoSEQ multiplex PCR. This table has hundreds of thousands of clones, about 30% appearing once. Only a few counts were recorded for this clone. The target antigen is unknown. CD4+ naive, central memory, regulatory and stem cell-like memory subsets were isolated by sorting on CD45RO/CCR7/CD25/CD127/CD95/CD27. Regarding the study as a whole: Significant though moderate, a shortening of TCRB CDR3s appeared in all four CD4+ subsets of Type 1 diabetes patients. TCRB repertoires of naive, central memory and Treg cells appeared more similar among patients than among healthy donors.

This TCR was recovered from a man aged 18 to 30 in good health. Sequencing input: naive CD4+ T cells from blood.

CDR3 loop: CASSVGPADTQYF. For the CDR3, the DNA is TGTGCCAGCAGCGTGGGCCCGGCAGATACGCAGTATTTT. The chain recombines TRBV11-3 with TRBJ2-3; D is ambiguous. The germline gives CDR1 SGHNT, CDR2 YENEEA. V was clipped by 5 bases and J by 4 bases, with 10 bases between them. The CDR3 sequence is 13 residues long.